The subject of this entry is one TCR beta chain. This record comes from a study of blood T cell repertoires in COVID-19. Authors' analysis steps: Reference gene primer amplification gave nucleated cell count estimates. Libraries were prepared by immunoSEQ multiplex PCR; TCRdb keeps only in-frame clonotypes and omits some of them. V, J and clone size are taken as reported in that table, and D and trimming were inferred from the DNA itself. The sample lists about 180,000 clones, approximately 89% occurring once. J lost 4 bases, V lost 3 bases, and 2 bases had no gene match. The CDR3 consists of 13 residues. Germline loops: CDR1 WNHNN, CDR2 SYGVQD (reference sequence).

Sequenced sample: peripheral blood. The V and J genes are TRBV10-1 and TRBJ1-1, with 7 bases that match TRBD1. The TCR originated in a woman between 25 and 40 years old with acute or convalescent COVID-19. CDR3 nucleotides: TGCGCCAGCAGTGACAGGGGGACCACTGAAGCTTTCTTT. Encoded protein: CASSDRGTTEAFF.